These 25 T cell receptor beta chains originate from one sample sequenced in a study of post-analysis software for immune sequencing data. General study results and limits: TRBV segments more frequent in patients than in controls numbered several and included TRBV5-6, TRBV5-1 and TRBV20-1.

The antigens these receptors bind are not known. Researchers reported that TCR beta cDNA libraries carried unique molecular identifiers. TCRdb itself ran the PCR reads through MiXCR, one entry per CDR3 protein. The sample includes about 770,000 distinct CDR3 sequences, around 46% seen only once; the top ten take approximately 4.4%. Sequenced input: blood. The receptor set was obtained from a girl aged 5-17 years with multiple sclerosis.

The chain joins TRBV29-1 to TRBJ2-7, with D tentatively TRBD1 or TRBD2 (5 bases each). Germline V gives CDR1 SQVTM, CDR2 ANQGSEA. V lost 6 bases and J lost 1, with 16 bases in between. The CDR3 has 14 residues. The CDR3: CSVPTGTGSYEQYF. CDR3 sequence (DNA): TGCAGCGTACCAACCGGGACGGGTTCCTACGAGCAGTACTTC.

This clonotype was found once. The rearrangement joins TRBV5-1 to TRBJ1-6, with unresolved D. The CDR3 is made up of 13 amino acids. V was clipped by 5 bases and J by 5 bases, with 8 bases between them. Germline lookup yields CDR1 SGHRS and CDR2 YFSETQ. The DNA of the CDR3 is TGCGCCAGCAGAGTGGATAATAATTCACCCCTCCACTTT. Its protein product is CASRVDNNSPLHF.

This clonotype was found a few times. This rearrangement joins TRBV29-1 to TRBJ2-5; D is ambiguous. This CDR3 spans 13 amino acids. V lost 3 bases and J 1 base, leaving 9 bases between the germline ends. Germline-derived CDR1 and CDR2 are SQVTM and ANQGSEA. The CDR3 spells CSVDPRIQETQYF. Written as DNA, the CDR3 is TGCAGCGTTGACCCAAGGATCCAAGAGACCCAGTACTTC.

The chain combines TRBV10-3 with TRBJ2-5; the match to TRBD2 covers 12 bases. V lost 0 bases, J lost 3 bases, and 5 bases stayed unmatched. Germline CDR1 ENHRY, CDR2 SYGVKD. The CDR3 sequence is 17 residues long. The CDR3 DNA is TGTGCCATCAGTGAGTCCCGACTAGCGGGAGTGGAAGAGACCCAGTACTTC. This gives the protein CAISESRLAGVEETQYF.

The chain couples TRBV12-3 or TRBV12-4 to TRBJ1-2; 7 bases map to TRBD1. The J segment lost 4 bases and the V segment lost 5 bases, leaving 7 bases of the junction unmatched. This CDR3 region has 14 residues. Here the CDR3 DNA reads TGTGCCAGCAGTAGGACAGGAGGGACCTATGGCTACACCTTC. Translated, it gives CASSRTGGTYGYTF.

The rearrangement joins TRBV28 to TRBJ2-4, with 11 bases that match TRBD2. TRBJ2-7 explains the end of the DNA better; the J call may be wrong. Per germline, CDR1 MDHEN and CDR2 SYDVKM. The CDR3 sequence is 16 residues long. CDR3 in amino acids: CAGSGTSGKAWDEQYF. In DNA form, the CDR3 reads TGTGCCGGGTCCGGGACTAGCGGAAAGGCTTGGGACGAGCAGTACTTC.

The chain couples TRBV29-1 to TRBJ1-1; D not resolved. Germline-derived CDR1 and CDR2 are SQVTM and ANQGSEA. The CDR3 consists of 10 residues. The V and J ends lost 4 bases and 7 bases respectively, with 7 bases between them. The DNA for the CDR3 is TGCAGCGTTGGACACCTTGAAGCTTTCTTT. This sequence encodes CSVGHLEAFF.

The DNA of the CDR3 is TGTGCCAGCAGTTTTGGGGGGGTAAACATTCAGTACTTC. Its translation is CASSFGGVNIQYF. This rearrangement joins TRBV12-3 or TRBV12-4 to TRBJ2-7; 7 bases map to TRBD2. The DNA matches TRBJ2-4 better at its end, which makes the J call doubtful. This CDR3 has 13 residues.

With respect to this clonotype: The germline gene is not matched at one end of the junction; a read error may be the cause. This chain joins TRBV20-1 and TRBJ2-1; 10 positions match TRBD2. CDR1 is DFQATT, CDR2 SNEGSKA, per germline (reference sequence). The CDR3 sequence is 20 residues long. The CDR3 protein is CSARREFGTLAGVSYNEKFF. CDR3 DNA: TGCAGTGCTAGAAGAGAATTTGGGACTCTAGCGGGAGTCTCCTACAATGAGAAGTTCTTC.

The J gene is TRBJ1-1, the V gene TRBV12-3 or TRBV12-4; D is possibly TRBD1 (5 bases). The germline V and J ends were trimmed by 8 bases and 7 bases, with 17 bases remaining between them. This CDR3 comprises 13 residues. CDR3 DNA sequence: TGTGCCAGCGGGTCGACAGCCAATTTTGAAGCTTTCTTT. It yields the protein CASGSTANFEAFF.

DNA for the CDR3: TGTGCCAGCAGCGTCCTTCCCAATTCACCCTACGAGCAGTACTTC. This sequence encodes CASSVLPNSPYEQYF. The chain couples TRBV27 to TRBJ2-7, with D unclear. The CDR3 contains 15 residues. Trimming removed 6 bases from V and 2 bases from J, with 17 bases in between. Germline lookup yields CDR1 MNHEY and CDR2 SMNVEV (reference sequence).

A few counts support this clonotype. J is TRBJ1-6 and V is TRBV5-5; 8 bases align to TRBD1. V lost 4 bases and J lost 0; bases outside the gene matches: 3. The CDR3 length is 16 residues. Germline CDR1 is SGHKS and CDR2 is YYEKEE (reference sequence). The CDR3: CASSPGQGSYNSPLHF. CDR3 bases: TGTGCCAGCAGCCCCGGACAGGGCTCCTATAATTCACCCCTCCACTTT.

The gene calls are TRBV5-6 and TRBJ2-7, with 9 bases lining up with TRBD1. The J call may not be correct, given that the DNA end is closer to TRBJ2-4. Per germline, CDR1 SGHDT and CDR2 YYEEEE. The CDR3 is 15 amino acids. The CDR3 region is CASSSSTGTGSIQYF. The CDR3 DNA is TGTGCCAGCAGCTCGTCAACCGGGACAGGGAGCATTCAGTACTTC.

The V gene is TRBV6-1, the J gene TRBJ2-3, with D unclear. Germline values: CDR1 MNHNS, CDR2 SASEGT. The CDR3 contains 15 residues. V gave up 2 bases and J gave up 0 bases, with 9 bases separating them. This CDR3 is CASSERRHSTDTQYF. CDR3 nucleotides: TGTGCCAGCAGTGAAAGACGGCATAGCACAGATACGCAGTATTTT.

This clonotype turned up a few times. This chain joins TRBV12-3 or TRBV12-4 and TRBJ2-7; 8 bases are a match to TRBD1. With 6 bases clipped from V and 10 bases from J, the junction kept 8 bases outside the gene matches. CDR3 length: 12 amino acids. CDR3 in DNA: TGTGCCAGCAGACGACAGGGGTTTGCCCAGTACTTC. Translated: CASRRQGFAQYF.

The sample holds many counts of this clonotype. The rearrangement uses TRBV6-6 and TRBJ2-5; 9 bases are shared with TRBD1. Germline V gene data show CDR1 as MNHNY and CDR2 as SVGAGI (reference sequence). Trimming took 8 bases from V and 3 from J; bases not matched to a gene: 4. The CDR3 is 13 residues long. The CDR3, as DNA: TGTGCCAGCGGGACAGGGCGGGAAGAGACCCAGTACTTC. Protein product: CASGTGREETQYF.

The J gene is TRBJ2-5, the V gene TRBV6-6; no clear D gene. Germline CDR1 is MNHNY and CDR2 is SVGAGI (reference sequence). V gave up 5 bases and J gave up 7 bases, with 11 bases separating them. The CDR3 consists of 12 residues. The CDR3 spells CASSDLPGTQYF. In DNA form, the CDR3 reads TGTGCCAGCAGTGACCTACCGGGGACCCAGTACTTC.

A few counts support this clonotype. Written as DNA, the CDR3 is TGTGCCAGCAGCTTAACGTGGCTAGATGAGCAGTTCTTC. It is translated as CASSLTWLDEQFF. The gene calls are TRBV7-3 and TRBJ2-1; D uncertain. V lost 0 bases and J lost 8, with 8 bases in between. This CDR3 region has 13 residues. Germline V gene data show CDR1 as SGHTA and CDR2 as FQGTGA.

The CDR3 bases are TGCGCCAGCAGCTTCCACAGGGATCACTATGGCTACACCTTC. Its translation: CASSFHRDHYGYTF. The chain carries TRBV5-1 and TRBJ1-2; D is possibly TRBD1 (6 bases). V lost 2 bases, J lost 3 bases, and 11 bases lay in between. Germline CDR1 and CDR2: SGHRS and YFSETQ. This CDR3 has 14 residues.

The rearrangement links TRBV7-2 to TRBJ1-2; possibly TRBD1 for D (6 bases). Trimming removed 3 bases at V and 3 bases at J, with 14 bases between. The germline gives CDR1 SGHTA, CDR2 FQGNSA. The CDR3 sequence is 15 residues long. The CDR3, as DNA: TGTGCCAGCAGCTTGTCAGGGGCGGAGGACTATGGCTACACCTTC. This codes for CASSLSGAEDYGYTF.

J is TRBJ2-3 and V is TRBV12-3 or TRBV12-4; D possibly corresponds to TRBD2 (6 bases). V was trimmed by 6 bases and J by 4 bases, leaving 23 bases between them. The CDR3 contains 17 residues. The CDR3 nucleotides are TGTGCCAGCAGACTAGGGCCCCACTCGGGAGTTGCAGATACGCAGTATTTT. It is translated as CASRLGPHSGVADTQYF.

This clonotype appeared once. At one end, the junction sequence differs from germline, possibly due to a read error. The CDR3 nucleotides are TGTGCCAGCAGTTACGACCGACGGGGTTCACCCCCCCACTTT. Its translation is CASSYDRRGSPPHF. This rearrangement joins TRBV6-5 to TRBJ1-6, with D uncertain. Germline-derived CDR1 and CDR2 are MNHEY and SVGAGI. The CDR3 consists of 14 residues.

This clonotype was seen a few times. The V call is TRBV7-9, the J call TRBJ2-7; TRBD2 is a possible D gene (5 bases). Germline CDR1 is SEHNR and CDR2 is FQNEAQ (reference sequence). There are 12 residues in the CDR3. Written as DNA, the CDR3 is TGTGCGTCGCCTGGGAGTCCTACCGAGCAGTACTTC. This translates into CASPGSPTEQYF.

The CDR3 loop reads CASSLRSYSYEQYF. CDR3 DNA sequence: TGTGCCAGCAGCTTGAGAAGCTACTCCTACGAGCAGTACTTC. The J gene is TRBJ2-7, the V gene TRBV7-8; D is uncertain. Germline V CDR1 and CDR2: SGHVS, FQNEAQ. CDR3 size: 14 residues. The ends were cut back, 3 bases at V and 0 bases at J, with 9 bases in the middle.

The chain joins TRBV28 to TRBJ1-5, with 11 bases aligning to TRBD1. Trimming took 10 bases from V and 1 from J; bases not matched to a gene: 3. Germline loops: CDR1 MDHEN, CDR2 SYDVKM. CDR3 length equals 14 residues. CDR3 sequence: CATWDRGSNQPQHF. DNA of the CDR3: TGTGCCACGTGGGACAGGGGGAGCAATCAGCCCCAGCATTTT.